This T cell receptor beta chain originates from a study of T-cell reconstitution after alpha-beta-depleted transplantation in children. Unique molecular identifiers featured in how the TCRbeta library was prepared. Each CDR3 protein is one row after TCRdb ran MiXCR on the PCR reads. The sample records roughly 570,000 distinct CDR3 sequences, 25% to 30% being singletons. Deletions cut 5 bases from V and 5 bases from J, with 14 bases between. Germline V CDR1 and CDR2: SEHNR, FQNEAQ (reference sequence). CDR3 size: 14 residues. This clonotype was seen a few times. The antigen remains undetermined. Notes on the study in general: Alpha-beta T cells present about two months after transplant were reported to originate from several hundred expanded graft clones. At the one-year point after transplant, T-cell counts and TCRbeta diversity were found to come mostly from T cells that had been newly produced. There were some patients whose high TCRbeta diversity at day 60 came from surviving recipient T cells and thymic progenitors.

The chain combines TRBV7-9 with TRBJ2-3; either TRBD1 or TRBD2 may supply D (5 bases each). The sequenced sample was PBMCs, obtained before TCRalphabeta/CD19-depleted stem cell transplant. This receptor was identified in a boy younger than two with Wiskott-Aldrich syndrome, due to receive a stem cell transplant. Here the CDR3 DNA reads TGTGCCAGCAGCCAACCGGGGACCTTAGATACGCAGTATTTT. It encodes CASSQPGTLDTQYF.